The present T cell receptor beta chain was sequenced within a study of T cell repertoires in cytomegalovirus infection. Study as a whole: An indication of both CMV infection and matching HLA type came from public TCR beta signatures.

TCRdb reprocessed the reads with MiXCR, giving one entry per CDR3 protein. The sample includes approximately 500,000 distinct CDR3 sequences, approximately 15% of them seen just once. This TCR came from a human donor in good health (CMV status not recorded). Some clones in this sample may be carry-over from other donors' samples. The sequenced material came from CD8+ T cells from PBMCs.

CDR3 amino acids: CSARDYNEQFF. CDR3 nucleotides: TGCAGTGCTAGAGATTACAATGAGCAGTTCTTC. The chain joins TRBV20-1 to TRBJ2-1; D is unresolved. V gave up 0 bases and J gave up 4 bases, with 1 base separating them. Germline V lookup: CDR1 DFQATT, CDR2 SNEGSKA (reference sequence). The CDR3 runs 11 residues.